These T cell receptor beta chains were read from a single sample in a study of cytomegalovirus exposure and HLA in healthy donors. Produced via immunoSEQ multiplex PCR; TCRdb's table is partial and in-frame only. The sample includes under 200,000 clones, roughly 12% of them seen just once. Source material: PBMCs. These receptors were taken from a man between 45 and 60 years old in good health and CMV-seropositive. CDR3s include the opening cysteine and the closing phenylalanine or tryptophan. Each record gives: D gene, clone size, V gene, J gene, CDR3 protein, CDR3 DNA. D genes are given only for firm matches. Clone size is stated in some rows and not others, as once, few, many or a class when expanded.

TRBD2	few	TRBV27	TRBJ2-3	CASSFSGGAPDTQYF	TGTGCCAGCAGTTTTAGCGGGGGGGCCCCGGATACGCAGTATTTT
-	few	TRBV6-1	TRBJ2-5	CASSEARAPSETQYF	TGTGCCAGCAGTGAAGCGCGGGCTCCGAGTGAGACCCAGTACTTC
-	few	TRBV4-3	TRBJ1-2	CASSQENDRGGYGYTF	TGCGCCAGCAGCCAAGAAAACGACCGAGGTGGATATGGCTACACCTTC
-	few	TRBV30	TRBJ1-4	CAWSVPRQTNEKLFF	TGTGCCTGGAGTGTACCGAGGCAAACAAATGAAAAACTGTTTTTT
-	few	TRBV7-2	TRBJ1-2	CASSFMSGDYGYTF	TGTGCCAGCAGCTTTATGTCAGGGGACTATGGCTACACCTTC
-	few	TRBV29-1	TRBJ1-4	CSVAATNEKLFF	TGCAGCGTTGCGGCAACTAATGAAAAACTGTTTTTT
TRBD1	few	TRBV11-2	TRBJ2-1	CASSLMTGASEQFF	TGTGCCAGCAGCTTAATGACAGGGGCGAGTGAGCAGTTCTTC
-	few	TRBV19	TRBJ2-6	CASSSRTGANVLTF	TGTGCCAGTAGTAGTAGAACTGGGGCCAACGTCCTGACTTTC
TRBD2	-	TRBV5-1	TRBJ2-5	CASSLGGSKETQYF	TGCGCCAGCAGCTTGGGCGGGAGTAAAGAGACCCAGTACTTC
TRBD1	-	TRBV7-2	TRBJ2-2	CASSLGGGRAGELFF	TGTGCCAGCAGCTTAGGAGGGGGCCGGGCCGGGGAGCTGTTTTTT
-	-	TRBV6-4	TRBJ1-1	CASSYSDREAVGTEAFF	TGTGCCAGCAGTTATTCGGACCGGGAGGCGGTTGGCACTGAAGCTTTCTTT
TRBD1	few	TRBV7-6	TRBJ2-1	CASSLAIQGRYNEQFF	TGTGCCAGCAGCTTAGCGATACAGGGGCGCTACAATGAGCAGTTCTTC
TRBD1	-	TRBV7-3	TRBJ1-2	CASSQDRDSGYTF	TGTGCCAGCAGCCAAGACAGGGATAGTGGCTACACCTTC
TRBD2	few	TRBV6-1	TRBJ2-2	CASRIGGADTGELFF	TGTGCCAGCAGAATCGGGGGGGCCGACACCGGGGAGCTGTTTTTT
-	few	TRBV2	TRBJ1-1	CASSGGGKAFF	TGTGCCAGCAGTGGAGGAGGGAAAGCTTTCTTT
-	few	TRBV9	TRBJ2-3	CASSAWAGAGTDTQYF	TGTGCCAGCAGCGCGTGGGCGGGGGCCGGCACAGATACGCAGTATTTT
TRBD1	-	TRBV29-1	TRBJ1-5	CSVSQGGAGQPQHF	TGCAGCGTTTCACAAGGGGGCGCGGGGCAGCCCCAGCATTTT
TRBD2	few	TRBV4-2	TRBJ2-5	CASSQVAGGLETQYF	TGTGCCAGCAGCCAAGTAGCGGGGGGGCTAGAGACCCAGTACTTC
TRBD1	-	TRBV7-2	TRBJ1-4	CASSPTGTASSKEKLFF	TGTGCCAGCAGCCCGACCGGGACAGCTTCTTCGAAAGAAAAACTGTTTTTT
-	-	TRBV7-7	TRBJ2-5	CASAGPQETQYF	TGTGCCAGCGCGGGGCCCCAAGAGACCCAGTACTTC
-	-	TRBV6-4	TRBJ1-5	CASSEVLVNQPQHF	TGTGCCAGCAGTGAGGTGTTAGTGAATCAGCCCCAGCATTTT
-	few	TRBV28	TRBJ1-2	CASTPGGHPGGYTF	TGTGCCAGCACCCCGGGGGGCCATCCGGGCGGCTACACCTTC
-	few	TRBV2	TRBJ1-2	CASGPGPRSYGYTF	TGTGCCAGCGGTCCAGGCCCTCGTAGCTATGGCTACACCTTC
TRBD1	-	TRBV12-5	TRBJ1-1	CASGLAGGSRTEAFF	TGTGCTAGTGGTTTGGCAGGGGGCTCGAGAACTGAAGCTTTCTTT
-	few	TRBV27	TRBJ1-5	CASSLLAGPGPQHF	TGTGCCAGCAGTTTATTGGCGGGTCCCGGGCCCCAGCATTTT
-	few	TRBV6-4	TRBJ1-1	CASSDQSPRVCPRMNTEAFF	TGTGCCAGCAGTGACCAATCTCCGCGGGTTTGCCCAAGAATGAACACTGAAGCTTTCTTT
TRBD1	-	TRBV5-8	TRBJ1-6	CASREGQKNGVGNSPLHF	TGTGCCAGCAGAGAGGGACAGAAAAACGGGGTTGGTAATTCACCCCTCCACTTT
-	-	TRBV7-9	TRBJ1-1	CASSLSQGSTEAFF	TGTGCCAGCAGCTTAAGCCAGGGGAGCACTGAAGCTTTCTTT
TRBD1	few	TRBV5-1	TRBJ1-4	CASSVGQGDEKLFF	TGCGCCAGCAGCGTCGGACAGGGTGATGAAAAACTGTTTTTT
-	many	TRBV27	TRBJ1-4	CASSWQTNEKLFF	TGTGCCAGCAGTTGGCAAACTAATGAAAAACTGTTTTTT